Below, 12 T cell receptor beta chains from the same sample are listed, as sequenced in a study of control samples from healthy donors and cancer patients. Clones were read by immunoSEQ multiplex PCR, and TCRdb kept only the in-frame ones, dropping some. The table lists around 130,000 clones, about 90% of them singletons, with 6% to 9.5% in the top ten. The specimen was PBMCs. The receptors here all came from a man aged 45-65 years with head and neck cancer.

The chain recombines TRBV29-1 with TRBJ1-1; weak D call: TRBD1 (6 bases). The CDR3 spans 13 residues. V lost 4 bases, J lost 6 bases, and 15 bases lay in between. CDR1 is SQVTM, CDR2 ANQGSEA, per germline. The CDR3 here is CSVVLPGEAEAFF. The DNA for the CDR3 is TGCAGCGTTGTGCTACCAGGGGAGGCTGAAGCTTTCTTT.

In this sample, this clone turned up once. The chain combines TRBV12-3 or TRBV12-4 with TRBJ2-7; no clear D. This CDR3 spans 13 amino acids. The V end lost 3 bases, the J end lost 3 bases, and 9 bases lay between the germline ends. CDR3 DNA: TGTGCCAGCAGTTTTAGAGCCTTCTACGAGCAGTACTTC. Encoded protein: CASSFRAFYEQYF.

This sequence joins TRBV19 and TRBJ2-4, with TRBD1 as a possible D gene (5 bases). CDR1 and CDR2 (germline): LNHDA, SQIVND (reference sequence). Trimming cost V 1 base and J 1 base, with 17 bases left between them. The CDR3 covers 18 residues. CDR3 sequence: CASSIGGNDRVAKNIQYF. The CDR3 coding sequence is TGTGCCAGTAGTATAGGGGGAAACGACAGAGTTGCCAAAAACATTCAGTACTTC. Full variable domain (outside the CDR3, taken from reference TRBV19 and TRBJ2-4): DGGITQSPKYLFRKEGQNVTLSCEQNLNHDAMYWYRQDPGQGLRLIYYSQIVNDFQKGDIAEGYSVSREKKESFPLTVTSAQKNPTAFYLCASSIGGNDRVAKNIQYFGAGTRLSVL.

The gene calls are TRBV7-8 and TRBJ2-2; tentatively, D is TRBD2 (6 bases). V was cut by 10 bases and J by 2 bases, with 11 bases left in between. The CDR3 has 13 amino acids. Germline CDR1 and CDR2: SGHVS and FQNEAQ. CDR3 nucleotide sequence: TGTGCCATCCGGGACTTCAACACCGGGGAGCTGTTTTTT. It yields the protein CAIRDFNTGELFF.

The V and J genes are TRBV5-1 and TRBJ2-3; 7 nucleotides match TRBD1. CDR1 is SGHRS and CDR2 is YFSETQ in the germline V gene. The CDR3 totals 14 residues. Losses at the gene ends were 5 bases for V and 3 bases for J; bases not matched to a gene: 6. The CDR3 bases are TGCGCCAGCAGAACAGGGGAGAATACAGATACGCAGTATTTT. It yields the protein CASRTGENTDTQYF.

The CDR3 sequence: CASTYGQYYGYTF. DNA for the CDR3: TGTGCCAGCACCTATGGACAGTACTATGGCTACACCTTC. The rearrangement uses TRBV2 and TRBJ1-2, with D possibly being TRBD1 (6 bases). CDR1 and CDR2 from the germline V gene are SNHLY and FYNNEI. Trimming left V 7 bases short and J 3 bases short, with 12 bases between. This CDR3 spans 13 amino acids. The entire variable domain, with the rest obtained from reference TRBV2 and TRBJ1-2, is as follows: EPEVTQTPSHQVTQMGQEVILRCVPISNHLYFYWYRQILGQKVEFLVSFYNNEISEKSEIFDDQFSVERPDGSNFTLKIRSTKLEDSAMYFCASTYGQYYGYTFGSGTRLTVV.

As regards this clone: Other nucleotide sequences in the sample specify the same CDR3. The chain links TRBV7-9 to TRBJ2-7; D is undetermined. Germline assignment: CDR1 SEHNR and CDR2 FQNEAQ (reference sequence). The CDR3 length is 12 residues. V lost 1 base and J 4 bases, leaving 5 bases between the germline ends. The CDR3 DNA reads TGTGCCAGCAGCTTAGTGGGTTACGAGCAGTACTTC. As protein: CASSLVGYEQYF.

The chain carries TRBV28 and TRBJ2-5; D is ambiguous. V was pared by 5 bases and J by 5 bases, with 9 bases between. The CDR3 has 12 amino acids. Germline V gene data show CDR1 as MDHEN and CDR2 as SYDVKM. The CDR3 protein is CASSQTLETQYF. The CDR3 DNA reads TGTGCCAGCAGTCAAACCCTTGAGACCCAGTACTTC. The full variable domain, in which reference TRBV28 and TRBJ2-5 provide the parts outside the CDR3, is DVKVTQSSRYLVKRTGEKVFLECVQDMDHENMFWYRQDPGLGLRLIYFSYDVKMKEKGDIPEGYSVSREKKERFSLILESASTNQTSMYLCASSQTLETQYFGPGTRLLVL.

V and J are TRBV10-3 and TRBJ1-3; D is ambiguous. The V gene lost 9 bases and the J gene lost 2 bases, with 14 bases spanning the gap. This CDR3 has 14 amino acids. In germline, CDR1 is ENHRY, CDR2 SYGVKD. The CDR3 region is CAITSGGTGNTIYF. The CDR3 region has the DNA TGTGCCATAACCTCCGGAGGGACTGGAAACACCATATATTTT.

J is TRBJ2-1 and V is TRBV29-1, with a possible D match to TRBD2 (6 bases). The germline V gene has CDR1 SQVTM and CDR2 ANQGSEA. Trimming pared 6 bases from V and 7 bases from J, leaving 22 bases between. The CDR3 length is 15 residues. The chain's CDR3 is CSVRSGITLGNEQFF. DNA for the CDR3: TGCAGCGTACGTAGCGGTATAACCCTTGGGAATGAGCAGTTCTTC.

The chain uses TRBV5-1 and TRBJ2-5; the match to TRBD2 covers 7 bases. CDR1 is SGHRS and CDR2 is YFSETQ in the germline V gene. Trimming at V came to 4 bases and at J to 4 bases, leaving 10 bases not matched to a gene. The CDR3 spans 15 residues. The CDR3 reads CASSPLAGDRETQYF. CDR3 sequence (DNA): TGCGCCAGCAGCCCACTCGCGGGAGATCGAGAGACCCAGTACTTC.

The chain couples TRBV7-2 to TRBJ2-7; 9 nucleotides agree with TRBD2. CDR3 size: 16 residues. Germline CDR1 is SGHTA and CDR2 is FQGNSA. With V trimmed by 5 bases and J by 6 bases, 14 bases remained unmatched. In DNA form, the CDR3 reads TGTGCCAGCAGCGACTTACGGAGTAGCGGGAGTCTCGAGCAGTACTTC. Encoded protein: CASSDLRSSGSLEQYF.